These 15 T cell receptor beta chains came from one sample sequenced in a study of circulating CD8 cells and anti-PD-1 response in melanoma. Each library started from roughly 15 ng of total RNA using the QIAseq Immune Repertoire TCR panel. TCRdb called the reads again in MiXCR, with one record for every CDR3 protein. The table shows 690 or so distinct CDR3 sequences, with around 8.3% occurring only once. Sorting of live CD3+CD8+TCRalphabeta+ cells by PD-1 and/or TIGIT gave four subsets. Sequenced here: CD8+ T cells from PBMCs, sampled at baseline or after one month of anti-PD-1 therapy (not recorded which). The receptors come from a human donor with melanoma.

This clonotype is medium-sized (0.01 to 0.1%) by share. The gene calls are TRBV12-3 or TRBV12-4 and TRBJ2-7; D ambiguous. This CDR3 has 13 residues. V lost 0 bases and J 2 bases, leaving 5 bases between the germline ends. CDR3 region: CASSLAAPYEQYF. CDR3 sequence (DNA): TGTGCCAGCAGTTTAGCGGCACCCTACGAGCAGTACTTC.

To note about this clonotype: This likely came from a read error, as a far larger clone is one base away. This chain connects TRBV18 to TRBJ2-7; a possible D gene is TRBD1 (6 bases). Between the trimmed V and J ends, which lost 2 bases and 7 bases, there was a span of 15 bases. Germline V CDR1 and CDR2: KGHSH, LQKENI. The CDR3 runs to 14 residues. The CDR3 sequence: CASSPTGYYNEQYF. The CDR3 nucleotides are TGTGCCAGCTCACCAACAGGGTACTACAATGAGCAGTACTTC.

In regard to this clonotype: Given a much more abundant clone one base away, this may be a read error. The chain recombines TRBV6-6 with TRBJ2-7; 9 bases match TRBD1. CDR1 and CDR2 (germline): MNHNY, SVGAGI (reference sequence). The ends lost 6 bases at V and 4 bases at J; junction bases unmatched: 7. The CDR3 is made up of 14 amino acids. Here the CDR3 reads CASRPNRGPYEQYF. The CDR3 bases are TGTGCCAGCAGACCCAACAGGGGGCCATACGAGCAGTACTTC.

Worth noting for this clonotype: Given a far larger clone just one base away, this is likely a sequencing read error. The chain employs TRBV7-3 and TRBJ2-7, with 9 bases aligning to TRBD2. The CDR3 spans 16 residues. The V and J ends lost 0 bases and 7 bases, in that order; junction bases with no gene match: 10. Germline V gene lookup returns CDR1 SGHTA and CDR2 FQGTGA. The CDR3 loop is CASSLTSGLARNEQYF. The CDR3 bases are TGTGCCAGCAGCTTAACGAGCGGACTAGCGAGGAATGAGCAGTACTTC.

This clonotype was counted a few times. V is TRBV18 and J is TRBJ2-7, with D unresolved. The CDR3 spans 22 residues. Germline V gives CDR1 KGHSH, CDR2 LQKENI. The ends were cut back, 3 bases at V and 6 bases at J, with 39 bases in the middle. The CDR3 reads CASSPAPRSGGFIWSSSAEQYF. The CDR3, as DNA: TGTGCCAGCTCACCCGCGCCTCGTTCGGGTGGGTTTATATGGTCCTCTTCAGCCGAGCAGTACTTC. Supplemented by reference TRBV18 and TRBJ2-7, the full variable domain reads NAGVMQNPRHLVRRRGQEARLRCSPMKGHSHVYWYRQLPEEGLKFMVYLQKENIIDESGMPKERFSAEFPKEGPSILRIQQVVRGDSAAYFCASSPAPRSGGFIWSSSAEQYFGPGTRLTVT.

About this clonotype itself: Compared with germline, one end of the junction differs, possibly owing to a read error. The chain couples TRBV11-2 to TRBJ2-3; no reliable D call. The germline CDR1 and CDR2 sequences are SGHAT and FQNNGV. The CDR3 is 15 amino acids. CDR3 in DNA: TGTACCAGCAGCCGCAGCGCCCTCAGCACAGATACGCAGTATTTT. Encoded protein: CTSSRSALSTDTQYF.

By sample fraction, this clonotype is medium-sized. This chain links TRBV6-2 or TRBV6-3 with TRBJ2-7, with 9 bases identical to TRBD1. Germline V gene lookup returns CDR1 MNHEY and CDR2 SVGEGT. CDR3 size: 15 residues. V dropped 2 bases and J dropped 3; count of bases not matched to a gene: 5. The CDR3 coding sequence is TGTGCCAGCAGTTACGGGGACAGGGCTTTCTACGAGCAGTACTTC. It is translated as CASSYGDRAFYEQYF.

Judged by abundance, this clonotype is large. The rearrangement links TRBV25-1 to TRBJ2-7, with no clear D. Trimming pared 7 bases from V and 2 bases from J, leaving 12 bases between. The germline V gene encodes CDR1 MGHDK and CDR2 SYGVNS. The CDR3 is 13 residues long. This chain's CDR3 is CASTPPRTYEQYF. The DNA for the CDR3 is TGTGCCAGCACCCCACCGCGAACCTACGAGCAGTACTTC.

By its share, this clonotype is medium-sized. The V and J genes are TRBV6-5 and TRBJ2-4, with TRBD1 matching 9 bases. Germline V gives CDR1 MNHEY, CDR2 SVGAGI. J lost 4 bases, V lost 5 bases, and 6 bases had no gene match. CDR3 size: 15 residues. The CDR3 nucleotides are TGTGCCAGCAGTCTTACGACAGGGGGGAAAAACATTCAGTACTTC. Translation: CASSLTTGGKNIQYF.

This chain joins TRBV9 and TRBJ1-4; D unclear. Trimming left V 0 bases short and J 4 bases short, with 13 bases between. Germline lookup yields CDR1 SGDLS and CDR2 YYNGEE. The CDR3 is 16 residues long. As DNA, the CDR3 is TGTGCCAGCAGCGTAGGGGTCGCCAACTTTAATGAAAAACTGTTTTTT. This codes for CASSVGVANFNEKLFF. Full variable domain (rest looked up from reference TRBV9 and TRBJ1-4): DSGVTQTPKHLITATGQRVTLRCSPRSGDLSVYWYQQSLDQGLQFLIQYYNGEERAKGNILERFSAQQFPDLHSELNLSSLELGDSALYFCASSVGVANFNEKLFFGSGTQLSVL.

This clonotype is large (0.1 to 1%) within its sample. The V call is TRBV20-1, the J call TRBJ2-7; D gene uncertain. V lost 0 bases, J lost 0 bases, and 12 bases lay in between. CDR3 length: 15 amino acids. The germline gives CDR1 DFQATT, CDR2 SNEGSKA (reference sequence). In DNA, the CDR3 is TGCAGTGCTAGAGATTTAAGGCAGAGCTCCTACGAGCAGTACTTC. The encoded protein is CSARDLRQSSYEQYF.

About this clonotype: A read error is likely here: a far larger clone is one base away. This chain links TRBV24-1 with TRBJ2-5, with D possibly matching TRBD1 (6 bases). TRBJ2-7 matches the DNA end more closely, so the J call is doubtful. Germline V CDR1 and CDR2: KGHDR, SFDVKD. The CDR3 sequence is 14 residues long. The CDR3 coding sequence is TGTGCCACCAGTGGAGACAGGAACGACTACGAGCAGTACTTC. Translated: CATSGDRNDYEQYF.

By share, this clonotype ranks as large. This chain joins TRBV4-3 and TRBJ2-3; tentatively, D is TRBD1 (6 bases). There are 14 residues in the CDR3. The V end lost 3 bases, the J end lost 3 bases, and 10 bases lay between the germline ends. Germline values: CDR1 LGHNA, CDR2 YSLEER. The chain's CDR3 is CASSHGQLTDTQYF. DNA of the CDR3: TGCGCCAGCAGCCATGGACAGCTAACAGATACGCAGTATTTT.

By sample share, this clonotype is medium-sized. CDR3 residues: CATSQRSQETQYF. The DNA for the CDR3 is TGTGCCACCAGCCAAAGATCCCAAGAGACCCAGTACTTC. The gene calls are TRBV15 and TRBJ2-5; D gene uncertain. Germline lookup yields CDR1 LNHNV and CDR2 YYDKDF (reference sequence). V was cut by 5 bases and J by 1 base, with 8 bases left in between. The CDR3 sequence is 13 residues long.

By proportion, this clonotype is large. The chain is built from TRBV28 and TRBJ2-1; D ambiguous. The germline V and J ends were trimmed by 8 bases and 6 bases, with 23 bases remaining between them. From germline, CDR1 is MDHEN and CDR2 SYDVKM. The CDR3 contains 16 residues. The CDR3 DNA reads TGTGCCAGCGGTTCCCAAGAGGTAATTAGGTTCAATGAGCAGTTCTTC. Amino acid sequence: CASGSQEVIRFNEQFF.